These T cell receptor beta chains were read from a single sample in a study of OX40 agonist ivuxolimab in advanced cancers. Sequenced by immunoSEQ multiplex PCR; TCRdb stores in-frame clones only, minus some. This table has under 65,000 clones, roughly nine tenths appearing once. The sample in question was CD4+ or CD8+ T cells sorted from blood, obtained in a trial of the OX40 agonist ivuxolimab. These receptors were obtained from an adult with an advanced solid tumor such as melanoma, head and neck, liver or kidney cancer. The CDR3 runs from the conserved cysteine through the conserved F or W. The order of the fields is D gene, V gene, clone size, J gene, CDR3 protein, CDR3 DNA. D genes are given only for firm matches. Clone size is shown for a subset of rows, as once, few, many or a class of expanded clone.

D: NA
V: TRBV4-1
size: NA
J: TRBJ1-2
CDR3: CASSQDFSLYTF
DNA: TGCGCCAGCAGCCAAGATTTCAGCCTCTACACCTTC

D: TRBD1
V: TRBV7-9
size: NA
J: TRBJ2-5
CDR3: CASSKGQTNSYQETQYF
DNA: TGTGCCAGCAGCAAGGGACAGACAAACTCCTACCAAGAGACCCAGTACTTC

D: NA
V: TRBV5-1
size: NA
J: TRBJ1-1
CDR3: CASSSQDGTEAFF
DNA: TGCGCCAGCAGCTCACAGGATGGCACTGAAGCTTTCTTT

D: NA
V: TRBV7-2
size: few
J: TRBJ2-5
CDR3: CASSLVVETQYF
DNA: TGTGCCAGCAGCTTAGTCGTGGAGACCCAGTACTTC

D: NA
V: TRBV7-9
size: NA
J: TRBJ2-3
CDR3: CASSIRQSTDTQYF
DNA: TGTGCCAGCAGCATACGACAGAGCACAGATACGCAGTATTTT

D: TRBD1
V: TRBV18
size: NA
J: TRBJ2-1
CDR3: CASSPLGTGGYNEQFF
DNA: TGTGCCAGCTCACCACTCGGGACAGGGGGCTACAATGAGCAGTTCTTC

D: NA
V: TRBV7-2
size: few
J: TRBJ1-2
CDR3: CASTPTPGNYGYTF
DNA: TGTGCCAGCACCCCAACCCCGGGGAACTATGGCTACACCTTC

D: TRBD2
V: TRBV30
size: NA
J: TRBJ2-1
CDR3: CAWRGALAGVSYNEQFF
DNA: TGTGCCTGGAGGGGGGCCCTAGCGGGAGTATCCTACAATGAGCAGTTCTTC

D: TRBD1
V: TRBV7-2
size: NA
J: TRBJ2-1
CDR3: CASSQGGVGRYNEQFF
DNA: TGTGCCAGCAGCCAAGGGGGCGTGGGCAGGTACAATGAGCAGTTCTTC

D: NA
V: TRBV9
size: NA
J: TRBJ2-1
CDR3: CASSVYERPYNEQFF
DNA: TGTGCCAGCAGCGTTTACGAGCGGCCCTACAATGAGCAGTTCTTC

D: NA
V: TRBV19
size: NA
J: TRBJ2-3
CDR3: CASSIGRGLTSTDTQYF
DNA: TGTGCCAGTAGTATAGGGAGGGGCCTTACTAGCACAGATACGCAGTATTTT

D: NA
V: TRBV5-5
size: NA
J: TRBJ1-5
CDR3: CASSPLAGWGNQPQHF
DNA: TGTGCCAGCAGCCCCCTAGCAGGGTGGGGCAATCAGCCCCAGCATTTT

D: NA
V: TRBV19
size: NA
J: TRBJ1-4
CDR3: CASRGQPSATNEKLFF
DNA: TGTGCCAGTAGGGGGCAGCCGTCCGCAACTAATGAAAAACTGTTTTTT

D: TRBD1
V: TRBV4-2
size: NA
J: TRBJ1-4
CDR3: CASSQVQGARNEKLFF
DNA: TGTGCCAGCAGCCAAGTTCAGGGGGCGCGAAATGAAAAACTGTTTTTT

D: NA
V: TRBV19
size: NA
J: TRBJ1-5
CDR3: CASSIEGGNQPQHF
DNA: TGTGCCAGTAGTATAGAAGGGGGTAATCAGCCCCAGCATTTT

D: NA
V: TRBV7-6
size: NA
J: TRBJ2-5
CDR3: CASSALGETQYF
DNA: TGTGCCAGCAGCGCGCTCGGGGAGACCCAGTACTTC

D: NA
V: TRBV7-2
size: NA
J: TRBJ2-2
CDR3: CASSLLTGVTGELFF
DNA: TGTGCCAGCAGCTTACTTACGGGAGTGACCGGGGAGCTGTTTTTT

D: NA
V: TRBV18
size: NA
J: TRBJ2-1
CDR3: CASSPANEQFF
DNA: TGTGCCAGCTCACCTGCCAATGAGCAGTTCTTC

D: NA
V: TRBV19
size: NA
J: TRBJ2-7
CDR3: CASSRQVNYEQYF
DNA: TGTGCCAGTAGTAGACAGGTTAACTACGAGCAGTACTTC

D: TRBD1
V: TRBV2
size: NA
J: TRBJ2-4
CDR3: CASRISLTGAQNIQYF
DNA: TGTGCCAGCAGAATTTCTCTGACAGGGGCCCAAAACATTCAGTACTTC

D: TRBD1
V: TRBV2
size: NA
J: TRBJ1-2
CDR3: CASTLQGQSYGYTF
DNA: TGTGCCAGCACCCTACAGGGGCAGTCCTATGGCTACACCTTC

D: NA
V: TRBV4-3
size: NA
J: TRBJ1-6
CDR3: CASSLMERDNSPLHF
DNA: TGCGCCAGCAGCCTCATGGAGAGGGATAATTCACCCCTCCACTTT

D: TRBD1
V: TRBV2
size: NA
J: TRBJ2-1
CDR3: CASRDRGYEQFF
DNA: TGTGCCAGCAGGGACAGGGGATATGAGCAGTTCTTC

D: NA
V: TRBV28
size: medium-sized
J: TRBJ2-7
CDR3: CASTEGQSSYEQYF
DNA: TGTGCCAGCACGGAGGGACAGAGCTCCTACGAGCAGTACTTC

D: TRBD2
V: TRBV6-5
size: NA
J: TRBJ2-5
CDR3: CASSMRLAETQYF
DNA: TGTGCCAGCAGCATGAGACTAGCAGAGACCCAGTACTTC

D: NA
V: TRBV5-6
size: NA
J: TRBJ2-3
CDR3: CASSPDRPTDTQYF
DNA: TGTGCCAGCAGCCCGGACAGACCCACAGATACGCAGTATTTT

D: NA
V: TRBV19
size: NA
J: TRBJ1-2
CDR3: CASSMQGNYGYTF
DNA: TGTGCCAGTAGTATGCAGGGCAACTATGGCTACACCTTC

D: NA
V: TRBV5-1
size: once
J: TRBJ2-5
CDR3: CASSLGGTAQETQYF
DNA: TGCGCCAGCAGCTTGGGCGGGACAGCGCAAGAGACCCAGTACTTC

D: TRBD2
V: TRBV7-2
size: medium-sized
J: TRBJ2-7
CDR3: CASSTRVAGEQYF
DNA: TGTGCCAGCAGCACCAGGGTAGCGGGAGAGCAGTACTTC

D: NA
V: TRBV5-1
size: NA
J: TRBJ2-7
CDR3: CASSFSQPYEQYF
DNA: TGCGCCAGCAGCTTTTCACAACCCTACGAGCAGTACTTC

D: NA
V: TRBV5-6
size: NA
J: TRBJ2-7
CDR3: CASSLAAGWGVYEQYF
DNA: TGTGCCAGCAGCTTGGCGGCGGGATGGGGGGTCTACGAGCAGTACTTC

D: NA
V: TRBV11-3
size: NA
J: TRBJ2-3
CDR3: CASSPSADTQYF
DNA: TGTGCCAGCAGCCCCTCTGCAGATACGCAGTATTTT

D: NA
V: TRBV7-2
size: NA
J: TRBJ2-7
CDR3: CASSLARDSYEQYF
DNA: TGTGCCAGCAGCTTAGCGCGGGACTCCTACGAGCAGTACTTC

D: NA
V: TRBV19
size: NA
J: TRBJ1-1
CDR3: CASSINGNTEAFF
DNA: TGTGCCAGTAGTATCAACGGGAACACTGAAGCTTTCTTT

D: NA
V: TRBV5-5
size: NA
J: TRBJ1-2
CDR3: CASSPSQLTNYGYTF
DNA: TGTGCCAGCAGCCCATCCCAGTTAACTAACTATGGCTACACCTTC

D: TRBD2
V: TRBV4-2
size: NA
J: TRBJ2-3
CDR3: CASSQETSGIRDTQYF
DNA: TGTGCCAGCAGCCAGGAGACTAGCGGTATTCGGGATACGCAGTATTTT

D: NA
V: TRBV27
size: NA
J: TRBJ2-3
CDR3: CASSPPPPSDTQYF
DNA: TGTGCCAGCAGTCCTCCCCCGCCGTCAGATACGCAGTATTTT

D: TRBD2
V: TRBV27
size: NA
J: TRBJ2-3
CDR3: CASSSSQLAGVDTQYF
DNA: TGTGCCAGCAGTTCCTCCCAACTAGCGGGAGTGGATACGCAGTATTTT

D: TRBD1
V: TRBV6-5
size: NA
J: TRBJ1-2
CDR3: CASSRDRDYGYTF
DNA: TGTGCCAGCAGCCGGGACAGGGACTATGGCTACACCTTC

D: NA
V: TRBV30
size: NA
J: TRBJ1-2
CDR3: CAWSSGRYGYTF
DNA: TGTGCCTGGAGTTCAGGACGCTATGGCTACACCTTC

D: NA
V: TRBV5-5
size: NA
J: TRBJ2-5
CDR3: CASSLDSFYLETQYF
DNA: TGTGCCAGCAGCTTGGACTCCTTTTACTTGGAGACCCAGTACTTC

D: TRBD2
V: TRBV6-1
size: NA
J: TRBJ2-1
CDR3: CASSEAGVRLAGDNEQFF
DNA: TGTGCCAGCAGTGAGGCAGGGGTCCGACTAGCGGGAGACAATGAGCAGTTCTTC

D: NA
V: TRBV9
size: few
J: TRBJ2-1
CDR3: CASSRSQATYNEQFF
DNA: TGTGCCAGCAGCCGTAGCCAGGCAACCTACAATGAGCAGTTCTTC

D: TRBD1
V: TRBV7-2
size: NA
J: TRBJ2-7
CDR3: CASSSGTGYYEQYF
DNA: TGTGCCAGCAGCTCCGGGACAGGGTATTACGAGCAGTACTTC

D: TRBD2
V: TRBV4-3
size: NA
J: TRBJ2-1
CDR3: CASSQESGSGYNEQLF
DNA: TGCGCCAGCAGCCAAGAAAGCGGGAGCGGCTACAATGAGCAGCTCTTC

D: NA
V: TRBV6-1
size: NA
J: TRBJ1-1
CDR3: CASSEVADTEAFF
DNA: TGTGCCAGCAGCGAAGTAGCGGACACTGAAGCTTTCTTT

D: NA
V: TRBV28
size: NA
J: TRBJ1-5
CDR3: CASSLMGAQPQHF
DNA: TGTGCCAGCAGTTTAATGGGGGCTCAGCCCCAGCATTTT

D: NA
V: TRBV6-1
size: NA
J: TRBJ2-7
CDR3: CASTASPGPNYEQYF
DNA: TGTGCCAGCACAGCGAGCCCGGGACCTAACTACGAGCAGTACTTC